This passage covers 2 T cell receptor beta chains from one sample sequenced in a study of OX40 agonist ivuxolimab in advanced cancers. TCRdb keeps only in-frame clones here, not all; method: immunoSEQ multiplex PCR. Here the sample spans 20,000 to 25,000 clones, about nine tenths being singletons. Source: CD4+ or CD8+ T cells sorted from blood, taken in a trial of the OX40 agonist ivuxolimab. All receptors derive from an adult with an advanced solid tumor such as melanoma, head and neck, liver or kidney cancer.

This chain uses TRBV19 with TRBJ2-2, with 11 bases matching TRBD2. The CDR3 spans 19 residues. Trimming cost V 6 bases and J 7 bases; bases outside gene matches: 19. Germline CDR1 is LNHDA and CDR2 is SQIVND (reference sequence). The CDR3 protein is CASRLTSGRGRVSVGELFF. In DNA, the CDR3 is TGTGCCAGTAGGCTTACTAGCGGGAGAGGAAGAGTGAGTGTCGGGGAGCTGTTTTTT. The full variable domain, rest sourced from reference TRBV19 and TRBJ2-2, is DGGITQSPKYLFRKEGQNVTLSCEQNLNHDAMYWYRQDPGQGLRLIYYSQIVNDFQKGDIAEGYSVSREKKESFPLTVTSAQKNPTAFYLCASRLTSGRGRVSVGELFFGEGSRLTVL.

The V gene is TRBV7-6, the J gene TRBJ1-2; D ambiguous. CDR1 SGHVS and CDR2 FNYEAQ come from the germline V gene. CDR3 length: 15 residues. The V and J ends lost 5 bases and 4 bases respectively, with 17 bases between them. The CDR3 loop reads CASSPSGMVTYGYTF. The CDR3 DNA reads TGTGCCAGCAGCCCATCTGGCATGGTGACCTATGGCTACACCTTC. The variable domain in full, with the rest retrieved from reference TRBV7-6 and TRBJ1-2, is GAGVSQSPRYKVTKRGQDVALRCDPISGHVSLYWYRQALGQGPEFLTYFNYEAQQDKSGLPNDRFSAERPEGSISTLTIQRTEQRDSAMYRCASSPSGMVTYGYTFGSGTRLTVV.